Listed here are 26 T cell receptor beta chains from one sample, sequenced in a study of regulatory T cells in long-lasting Graves disease. For TCR beta, libraries came from iRepertoire HTBI primers and Arm-PCR of CDR3 regions. TCRdb redid the calling of the multiplex PCR reads with MiXCR, one entry per CDR3 protein. The data contain approximately 690,000 distinct CDR3 sequences, about 32% of them singletons. Documented time point: persistent/refractory GD, antithyroid drugs over 5 years with positive TRAb. Scientists built the TCR library using RNA that was extracted from PBMCs. The sequencing here drew on peripheral blood mononuclear cells (PBMCs), taken when the disease was refractory, from a patient treated with antithyroid drugs. Source of these receptors: a female donor with Graves disease.

This clonotype came up a few times. V and J are TRBV28 and TRBJ1-2, with D possibly TRBD1 on 5 matching bases. Germline V gene lookup returns CDR1 MDHEN and CDR2 SYDVKM. This CDR3 spans 14 amino acids. V was clipped by 10 bases and J by 2 bases, with 17 bases between them. The CDR3 region is CATGGQGHNYGYTF. The CDR3 nucleotides read TGTGCCACCGGAGGGCAGGGCCACAACTATGGCTACACCTTC.

The chain combines TRBV7-8 with TRBJ1-5; TRBD1 might be the D (5 bases). The germline gives CDR1 SGHVS, CDR2 FQNEAQ. This CDR3 is 15 amino acids long. The V and J ends lost 4 bases and 4 bases respectively, with 14 bases between them. The CDR3 bases are TGTGCCAGCAGCTCGGGTGGGACGGAAAATCAGCCCCAGCATTTT. Residues: CASSSGGTENQPQHF.

This clonotype appeared a few times. The genes are TRBV3-1 and TRBJ1-1, with D tentatively TRBD1 (6 bases). The V gene's germline CDR1 is LGHDT and CDR2 YNNKEL (reference sequence). The V end lost 3 bases, the J end lost 5 bases, and 13 bases lay between the germline ends. The CDR3 extends over 14 amino acids. The CDR3 loop is CASSQTGTPTEAFF. The DNA of the CDR3 is TGTGCCAGCAGCCAGACCGGGACACCAACTGAAGCTTTCTTT.

V and J are TRBV20-1 and TRBJ2-2; D gene ambiguous. Germline V CDR1 and CDR2: DFQATT, SNEGSKA (reference sequence). Trimming took off 2 bases at V and 5 bases at J, with 12 bases between the two ends. The CDR3 consists of 14 residues. The CDR3 loop is CSARQQHRTGELFF. For the CDR3, the DNA is TGCAGTGCTAGACAACAGCATAGAACCGGGGAGCTGTTTTTT.

This clonotype was counted a single time. The rearrangement joins TRBV7-2 to TRBJ1-3; 11 nucleotides align to TRBD1. V lost 2 bases to trimming and J lost 1 base; unmatched junction nucleotides: 19. Germline lookup yields CDR1 SGHTA and CDR2 FQGNSA. The CDR3 spans 22 residues. CDR3 nucleotide sequence: TGTGCCAGCAGCTTATACGGGTCGGCGAGGGGACAGGGGGGGAGATCTGGAAACACCATATATTTT. Protein product: CASSLYGSARGQGGRSGNTIYF. The full variable domain, completed using reference TRBV7-2 and TRBJ1-3, is GAGVSQSPSNKVTEKGKDVELRCDPISGHTALYWYRQSLGQGLEFLIYFQGNSAPDKSGLPSDRFSAERTGGSVSTLTIQRTQQEDSAVYLCASSLYGSARGQGGRSGNTIYFGEGSWLTVV.

Only a few counts were recorded for this clonotype. The rearrangement uses TRBV6-1 and TRBJ1-5; D is perhaps TRBD1 (6 bases). V gave up 0 bases and J gave up 4 bases, with 10 bases separating them. Germline V CDR1 and CDR2: MNHNS, SASEGT. The CDR3 has 15 amino acids. CDR3 nucleotides: TGTGCCAGCAGTGAAGCTCCGGGGACAAATCAGCCCCAGCATTTT. Its translation: CASSEAPGTNQPQHF.

The J gene is TRBJ2-2, the V gene TRBV28; 14 bases fit TRBD2. The germline V gene has CDR1 MDHEN and CDR2 SYDVKM. The CDR3 covers 17 residues. V shed 6 bases, J shed 4 bases, and the junction held 7 bases outside the gene matches. This chain's CDR3 is CASSVGTSGSFTGELFF. CDR3 bases: TGTGCCAGCAGCGTCGGGACTAGCGGGAGTTTCACCGGGGAGCTGTTTTTT.

V and J are TRBV19 and TRBJ1-5, with a weak D call TRBD1 (5 bases). CDR3 length equals 17 residues. V was trimmed by 7 bases and J by 1 base, leaving 20 bases between them. CDR1 and CDR2 (germline): LNHDA, SQIVND (reference sequence). The CDR3 DNA reads TGTGCCAGTACCCCCAGACTGGGGGGAGCGAGCAATCAGCCCCAGCATTTT. Translating it yields CASTPRLGGASNQPQHF.

This chain connects TRBV12-3 or TRBV12-4 to TRBJ1-5; 7 nucleotides match TRBD1. The CDR3 covers 14 residues. V gave up 6 bases and J gave up 4 bases; unmatched junction bases: 6. CDR3 amino acids: CASSEGQLNQPQHF. The DNA of the CDR3 is TGTGCCAGCAGCGAGGGACAGCTAAATCAGCCCCAGCATTTT.

The chain has TRBV6-1 and TRBJ1-6, with D unresolved. CDR3 length equals 16 residues. The V gene lost 7 bases and the J gene lost 0 bases, with 13 bases spanning the gap. Looked up from germline, CDR1 is MNHNS and CDR2 is SASEGT. The CDR3 coding sequence is TGTGCCAGCACCAGGACGGCTAGCTCCTATAATTCACCCCTCCACTTT. It specifies CASTRTASSYNSPLHF.

This clonotype was found many times. The chain uses TRBV12-3 or TRBV12-4 and TRBJ1-1; 7 positions match TRBD1. The V gene end was trimmed by 5 bases and the J gene end by 0 bases; junction bases not matched to a gene: 6. The CDR3 sequence is 15 residues long. CDR3 coding DNA: TGTGCCAGCAGTCCCCTGGGACAGATGAACACTGAAGCTTTCTTT. It specifies CASSPLGQMNTEAFF.

This clonotype turned up a few times. The V call is TRBV5-1, the J call TRBJ2-2, with D possibly being TRBD1 (6 bases). V dropped 1 base and J dropped 6 bases, with 19 bases sitting between them. The CDR3 runs to 17 residues. In germline, CDR1 is SGHRS, CDR2 YFSETQ. CDR3 in amino acids: CASSLFTQGRKAGELFF. In DNA form, the CDR3 reads TGCGCCAGCAGCTTGTTTACACAGGGCAGGAAAGCCGGGGAGCTGTTTTTT.

This clonotype was found many times. The V gene is TRBV28, the J gene TRBJ1-2; 9 nucleotides align to TRBD1. CDR1 and CDR2 (germline): MDHEN, SYDVKM. The V segment lost 4 bases and the J segment 7 bases; nucleotides outside the gene matches: 10. This CDR3 is 15 amino acids long. CDR3 in DNA: TGTGCCAGCAGTTCCCCGGGACAGGGAGACAGTGGCTACACCTTC. Amino acids: CASSSPGQGDSGYTF.

The rearrangement uses TRBV28 and TRBJ1-5, with 9 bases matching TRBD1. The CDR3 spans 16 residues. CDR1 and CDR2 (germline): MDHEN, SYDVKM. The J segment lost 5 bases and the V segment lost 3 bases, leaving 8 bases of the junction unmatched. The CDR3 loop reads CASSLSTTGGYQPQHF. The CDR3 coding sequence is TGTGCCAGCAGTTTGAGTACGACAGGGGGGTATCAGCCCCAGCATTTT.

The chain joins TRBV10-2 to TRBJ2-1, with 7 bases identical to TRBD2. CDR3 size: 12 residues. V lost 5 bases to trimming and J lost 8 bases; unmatched junction nucleotides: 3. CDR1 is WSHSY, CDR2 SAAADI, per germline. The CDR3 loop reads CASSFAGDEQFF. DNA of the CDR3: TGCGCCAGCAGTTTTGCGGGAGATGAGCAGTTCTTC.

This clonotype was seen only a few times. V is TRBV10-3 and J is TRBJ1-1; 9 positions agree with TRBD1. The CDR3 totals 16 residues. V dropped 4 bases and J dropped 4; count of bases not matched to a gene: 10. Germline V gene sequence: CDR1 ENHRY, CDR2 SYGVKD. The CDR3 spells CAISGGTGMGRTEAFF. As DNA, the CDR3 is TGTGCCATCAGTGGAGGGACAGGGATGGGACGCACTGAAGCTTTCTTT.

The chain recombines TRBV12-3 or TRBV12-4 with TRBJ1-2; D might be TRBD1 (5 bases). The germline V and J ends were trimmed by 5 bases and 1 base, with 14 bases remaining between them. The CDR3 has 15 residues. Here the CDR3 DNA reads TGTGCCAGCAGTGCCCGTGGGGGTAGTAACTATGGCTACACCTTC. It encodes CASSARGGSNYGYTF.

This clonotype has a handful of counts. J is TRBJ1-1 and V is TRBV28; TRBD1 might be the D (6 bases). The CDR3 has 13 amino acids. The germline V and J ends were trimmed by 4 bases and 8 bases, with 14 bases remaining between them. Germline loops: CDR1 MDHEN, CDR2 SYDVKM. Here the CDR3 DNA reads TGTGCCAGCAGTTCCTCGACAGGTATGGAAGCTTTCTTT. It yields the protein CASSSSTGMEAFF.

The table lists this clonotype with a few counts. The rearrangement uses TRBV6-1 and TRBJ1-5; 9 bases agree with TRBD1. Trimming took 4 bases from V and 8 from J; bases not matched to a gene: 9. The CDR3 is made up of 15 amino acids. Germline V lookup: CDR1 MNHNS, CDR2 SASEGT. The chain's CDR3 is CASSGATGGREPQHF. CDR3 nucleotides: TGTGCCAGCAGTGGTGCGACAGGGGGTCGAGAGCCCCAGCATTTT.

This clonotype came up many times. The gene calls are TRBV12-3 or TRBV12-4 and TRBJ1-1; D ambiguous. V dropped 8 bases and J dropped 0 bases, with 10 bases sitting between them. The CDR3 has 13 residues. CDR3 region: CASGGSVNTEAFF. The CDR3 coding sequence is TGTGCCAGCGGAGGGTCCGTGAACACTGAAGCTTTCTTT.

V usage is TRBV7-9 and J usage is TRBJ2-3; TRBD2 aligns across 7 bases. The CDR3 length is 15 residues. V shed 4 bases, J shed 0 bases, and the junction held 4 bases outside the gene matches. CDR1 SEHNR and CDR2 FQNEAQ come from the germline V gene (reference sequence). CDR3 DNA: TGTGCCAGCAGCTCGCGGGAGTCTAGCACAGATACGCAGTATTTT. Its protein product is CASSSRESSTDTQYF.

DNA of the CDR3: TGTGCCAGCAGAAATCAGGGGAAGGCGTTTTTT. It specifies CASRNQGKAFF. This sequence joins TRBV28 and TRBJ1-4; D is perhaps TRBD1 (6 bases). The CDR3 is 11 amino acids. Germline V lookup: CDR1 MDHEN, CDR2 SYDVKM. With 6 bases removed from V and 16 bases from J, the gap between germline ends came to 15 bases.

With respect to this clonotype: A much larger clone lies one base from this, so it may be a read error. V and J are TRBV2 and TRBJ2-7; D unresolved. This CDR3 comprises 15 residues. Per the germline V gene, CDR1 is SNHLY and CDR2 is FYNNEI. The CDR3 protein is CAGSEMDHGSYEQYF. In DNA form, the CDR3 reads TGTGCCGGCAGTGAAATGGATCACGGCTCCTACGAGCAGTACTTC. The whole variable domain, remainder taken from reference TRBV2 and TRBJ2-7, is EPEVTQTPSHQVTQMGQEVILRCVPISNHLYFYWYRQILGQKVEFLVSFYNNEISEKSEIFDDQFSVERPDGSNFTLKIRSTKLEDSAMYFCAGSEMDHGSYEQYFGPGTRLTVT.

The rearrangement uses TRBV19 and TRBJ2-5; no firm D call. CDR1 and CDR2 (germline): LNHDA, SQIVND (reference sequence). Trimming shortened V by 3 bases and J by 4 bases, and 15 bases separated the two germline ends. The CDR3 loop spans 15 amino acids. The CDR3 here is CASSIFGTGRETQYF. The CDR3 DNA is TGTGCCAGTAGTATCTTTGGAACTGGACGAGAGACCCAGTACTTC.

The chain is built from TRBV18 and TRBJ1-1; unclear D gene. Trimming removed 1 base at V and 4 bases at J, with 16 bases between. Germline lookup yields CDR1 KGHSH and CDR2 LQKENI. CDR3 size: 16 residues. The DNA for the CDR3 is TGTGCCAGCTCACCACTCACTACCGCGGGCGGCACTGAAGCTTTCTTT. This sequence encodes CASSPLTTAGGTEAFF.

V gene TRBV30 combines with J gene TRBJ1-1; no firm D call. CDR3 length: 15 amino acids. V lost 0 bases to trimming and J lost 1 base, with 12 bases between them. The germline gives CDR1 GTSNPN, CDR2 SVGIG (reference sequence). As DNA, the CDR3 is TGTGCCTGGAGTGTACAGCCAGCCAAGAACACTGAAGCTTTCTTT. Encoded protein: CAWSVQPAKNTEAFF. The whole variable domain, filled in from reference TRBV30 and TRBJ1-1, reads SQTIHQWPATLVQPVGSPLSLECTVEGTSNPNLYWYRQAAGRGLQLLFYSVGIGQISSEVPQNLSASRPQDRQFILSSKKLLLSDSGFYLCAWSVQPAKNTEAFFGQGTRLTVV.